This T cell receptor (beta chain) was documented in a study of T cell repertoires in ileal Crohn's disease. The study, taken as a whole, reports: Compared with non-smokers, active smokers at surgery showed more clonal expansions.

In regard to this clone: Its target is not known.

Time point of the sample: neoterminal ileum biopsy at postoperative endoscopy, about 6 months after surgery. Included were adult ileal or ileocolonic Crohn's patients indicated for ileocolonic resection. Clones were read by immunoSEQ multiplex PCR, and TCRdb kept only the in-frame ones, dropping some. The sample holds thousands of clones, around 79% seen once. The clonotype was recovered from an adult with Crohn's disease. What was sequenced was ileal tissue.

CDR3 loop: CASSELAGGYNEQFF. The CDR3 DNA sequence: TGTGCCAGCAGTGAACTAGCGGGAGGGTACAATGAGCAGTTCTTC. J is TRBJ2-1 and V is TRBV6-1; 12 bases line up with TRBD2. The CDR3 runs to 15 residues. J gave up 4 bases and V 2 bases, and 0 bases lay outside the gene matches. Germline CDR1 MNHNS, CDR2 SASEGT.